The 26 T cell receptor beta chains reported below all come from one sample, sequenced in a study of cytomegalovirus exposure and HLA in healthy donors. The PCR used 60 Vbeta and 13 Jbeta primers. Here immunoSEQ multiplex PCR was the method, and the copy in TCRdb shows in-frame clones only, minus some. The sample holds about 250,000 clones; under 80% are singletons and the top ten take roughly 2.4%. Source material: PBMCs. All receptors derive from a female donor in good health and CMV-seronegative.

In regard to this clone: The sample holds other DNA sequences that translate to the same CDR3. The rearrangement uses TRBV21-1 and TRBJ1-5. TRBV21-1 is a listed pseudogene. CDR3 length equals 12 residues. The CDR3 coding sequence is TGTGCCAGCAGCAAGAGGAGCCAGCCCCAGCATTTT. This codes for CASSKRSQPQHF.

The chain carries TRBV12-5 and TRBJ1-3; possible D gene TRBD1, 5 bases. Germline-derived CDR1 and CDR2 are LGHNT and FRNRAP. With 9 bases removed from V and 4 bases from J, the gap between germline ends came to 10 bases. This CDR3 is 12 amino acids long. The CDR3 here is CASNDRGNTIYF. The CDR3 DNA follows: TGTGCTAGCAACGACAGAGGAAACACCATATATTTT.

In this sample, this clone turned up a few times. The J gene is TRBJ2-7, the V gene TRBV7-9, with D possibly matching TRBD2 (6 bases). The CDR3 runs to 15 residues. The V gene's germline CDR1 is SEHNR and CDR2 FQNEAQ (reference sequence). V was cut by 5 bases and J by 1 base, with 15 bases left in between. CDR3 DNA: TGTGCCAGCAGCCCGCCGGGACTCGGATCCTACGAGCAGTACTTC. Translating it yields CASSPPGLGSYEQYF.

The CDR3 sequence is CASTRRTRGQETQYF. Written as DNA, the CDR3 is TGTGCCAGCACCAGAAGGACTAGAGGTCAAGAGACCCAGTACTTC. The rearrangement uses TRBV2 and TRBJ2-5; 7 bases align to TRBD2. The CDR3 extends over 15 amino acids. V trimming: 7 bases; J trimming: 2 bases; junction bases outside the gene matches: 10. Germline assignment: CDR1 SNHLY and CDR2 FYNNEI.

The V gene is TRBV25-1, the J gene TRBJ1-2; D remains ambiguous. V was cut by 3 bases and J by 4 bases, with 6 bases left in between. The CDR3 spans 12 residues. The germline CDR1 and CDR2 sequences are MGHDK and SYGVNS. The DNA for the CDR3 is TGTGCCAGCAGTGATTTCGGCTATGGCTACACCTTC. Encoded protein: CASSDFGYGYTF.

For the CDR3, the DNA is TGTGCCAGCAGCGTAGAGGGGGGACAGACCTATGGCTACACCTTC. This gives the protein CASSVEGGQTYGYTF. V is TRBV9 and J is TRBJ1-2; TRBD1 matches at 7 bases. With 0 bases clipped from V and 4 bases from J, the junction kept 6 bases outside the gene matches. CDR3 size: 15 residues. Germline V lookup: CDR1 SGDLS, CDR2 YYNGEE.

As regards this clone: One end of the junction does not line up with germline, which may come from a read error. The chain combines TRBV7-9 with TRBJ2-3; 14 positions match TRBD2. Germline assignment: CDR1 SEHNR and CDR2 FQNEAQ (reference sequence). This CDR3 region has 16 residues. CDR3 protein: CSSSQLMTSGRATQYF. CDR3 coding DNA: TGTTCCAGCAGCCAGCTTATGACTAGCGGGAGGGCTACGCAGTATTTT.

The table lists this clone with a count of one. The chain links TRBV7-8 to TRBJ1-2, with 7 bases matching TRBD1. J gave up 7 bases and V 3 bases, and 8 bases lay outside the gene matches. The germline gives CDR1 SGHVS, CDR2 FQNEAQ. The CDR3 has 14 residues. CDR3: CASSFDRESAGYTF. The CDR3 nucleotides read TGTGCCAGCAGCTTCGACAGGGAGAGCGCTGGCTACACCTTC.

The chain links TRBV10-3 to TRBJ2-1; TRBD2 matches at 9 bases. Trimming took 6 bases from V and 7 from J; bases not matched to a gene: 7. Germline V CDR1 and CDR2: ENHRY, SYGVKD. The length of the CDR3 is 14 residues. This CDR3 is CAIRGSGSVNEQFF. The CDR3 DNA reads as TGTGCCATCAGGGGTAGCGGGAGTGTGAATGAGCAGTTCTTC.

The chain recombines TRBV6-5 with TRBJ2-3, with D perhaps matching TRBD2 (7 bases). The V gene's germline CDR1 is MNHEY and CDR2 SVGAGI. V was cut by 7 bases and J by 4 bases, with 12 bases left in between. The CDR3 is made up of 13 amino acids. CDR3 sequence (DNA): TGTGCCAGCAAAAAGGGGGGGTCAGATACGCAGTATTTT. Its translation: CASKKGGSDTQYF.

The chain carries TRBV27 and TRBJ1-2, with no clear D. Trimming removed 4 bases from V and 0 bases from J, with 18 bases in between. CDR1 is MNHEY, CDR2 SMNVEV, per germline (reference sequence). The CDR3 loop spans 17 amino acids. This CDR3 reads CASSSQRAEVANYGYTF. The CDR3 DNA reads as TGTGCCAGCAGTTCGCAGAGGGCCGAAGTCGCTAACTATGGCTACACCTTC.

This chain links TRBV6-1 with TRBJ2-6, with TRBD2 as a possible D gene (5 bases). Trimming took off 4 bases at V and 4 bases at J, with 20 bases between the two ends. The CDR3 sequence is 18 residues long. Germline V lookup: CDR1 MNHNS, CDR2 SASEGT. The CDR3 loop is CASSGGLSTSTGANVLTF. As DNA, the CDR3 is TGTGCCAGCAGTGGCGGGTTGTCTACTAGTACAGGGGCCAACGTCCTGACTTTC.

This clone was recorded once. The chain employs TRBV7-6 and TRBJ2-7; D is possibly TRBD1 (6 bases). Germline CDR1 is SGHVS and CDR2 is FNYEAQ. The length of the CDR3 is 16 residues. With 5 bases removed from V and 4 bases from J, the gap between germline ends came to 21 bases. This CDR3 is CASSPRTVETPYEQYF. The DNA of the CDR3 is TGTGCCAGCAGCCCTCGGACAGTCGAGACCCCGTACGAGCAGTACTTC.

The V call is TRBV6-5, the J call TRBJ1-2; 11 positions match TRBD1. Germline values: CDR1 MNHEY, CDR2 SVGAGI. The length of the CDR3 is 15 residues. The V segment lost 2 bases and the J segment 6 bases; nucleotides outside the gene matches: 5. The CDR3 DNA sequence: TGTGCCAGCAGTTACCGGGACAGGGGGGTTGATGGCTACACCTTC. Amino acids: CASSYRDRGVDGYTF.

The J gene is TRBJ1-3, the V gene TRBV7-7, with D perhaps matching TRBD1 (5 bases). Per the germline V gene, CDR1 is SSHAT and CDR2 is FNYEAQ (reference sequence). V was cut by 1 base and J by 0 bases, with 10 bases left in between. The CDR3 is 16 amino acids. CDR3 in amino acids: CASSLDGGSSGNTIYF. In DNA form, the CDR3 reads TGTGCCAGCAGCTTAGATGGGGGGAGCTCTGGAAACACCATATATTTT.

This clone occurred once. J is TRBJ2-3 and V is TRBV5-1; TRBD1 aligns across 9 bases. This CDR3 has 16 amino acids. J was trimmed by 5 bases and V by 5 bases; bases with no gene match: 12. Looked up from germline, CDR1 is SGHRS and CDR2 is YFSETQ. CDR3 loop: CASSLIPGQGGDTQYF. Here the CDR3 DNA reads TGCGCCAGCAGTCTAATCCCGGGACAGGGTGGAGATACGCAGTATTTT.

This clone was recorded only once. The chain recombines TRBV29-1 with TRBJ1-1; tentative D call: TRBD1 (6 bases). V was cut by 3 bases and J by 1 base, with 9 bases left in between. CDR1 and CDR2 (germline): SQVTM, ANQGSEA. This CDR3 contains 13 residues. Here the CDR3 reads CSVDGGRNTEAFF. In DNA form, the CDR3 reads TGCAGCGTTGACGGGGGGCGGAACACTGAAGCTTTCTTT.

The V gene is TRBV4-1, the J gene TRBJ1-5, with TRBD1 matching 7 bases. From germline, CDR1 is MGHRA and CDR2 YSYEKL. There are 15 residues in the CDR3. After removal of 4 bases from V and 0 bases from J, the junction contained 3 bases not matched to a gene. The chain's CDR3 is CASSLQGTSNQPQHF. The DNA for the CDR3 is TGCGCCAGCAGCCTACAGGGGACTAGCAATCAGCCCCAGCATTTT.

The chain links TRBV15 to TRBJ2-7; D unresolved. The ends were cut back, 1 base at V and 3 bases at J, with 10 bases in the middle. Germline V gene data show CDR1 as LNHNV and CDR2 as YYDKDF (reference sequence). The CDR3 runs to 14 residues. Written as DNA, the CDR3 is TGTGCCACCAGCAGAGTCAGGAACGGCTACGAGCAGTACTTC. Amino acids: CATSRVRNGYEQYF.

V is TRBV28 and J is TRBJ2-1; no reliable D call. The V end was cut by 3 bases, the J end by 6 bases, with 18 bases between. The CDR3 sequence is 16 residues long. Germline assignment: CDR1 MDHEN and CDR2 SYDVKM. CDR3 nucleotides: TGTGCCAGCAGTTTTTTCCCACGCTCAGGAAGCAATGAGCAGTTCTTC. Translated: CASSFFPRSGSNEQFF.

The chain has TRBV28 and TRBJ2-1; D is possibly TRBD2 (6 bases). V was pared by 7 bases and J by 3 bases, with 16 bases between. Looked up from germline, CDR1 is MDHEN and CDR2 is SYDVKM. The CDR3 runs to 15 residues. The CDR3 DNA sequence: TGTGCCAGCAATGGGGGGACCGAACGCTACAATGAGCAGTTCTTC. It specifies CASNGGTERYNEQFF.

V usage is TRBV5-8 and J usage is TRBJ2-1; TRBD2 aligns across 10 bases. The germline V gene encodes CDR1 SGHTS and CDR2 YDEGEE. V was pared by 5 bases and J by 3 bases, with 5 bases of the junction left unmatched. This CDR3 has 15 amino acids. The DNA of the CDR3 is TGTGCCAGCAGTCACGGACTAGCGGTCTACAATGAGCAGTTCTTC. The encoded protein is CASSHGLAVYNEQFF.

This rearrangement joins TRBV5-8 to TRBJ1-5; maybe TRBD1 (5 bases). Germline V gives CDR1 SGHTS, CDR2 YDEGEE. The germline V and J ends were trimmed by 1 base and 0 bases, with 14 bases remaining between them. This CDR3 has 17 amino acids. In DNA, the CDR3 is TGTGCCAGCAGCTTGTCGACAGTCTACCTTAGCAATCAGCCCCAGCATTTT. It translates to CASSLSTVYLSNQPQHF.

The chain employs TRBV25-1 and TRBJ2-2, with 8 nucleotides matching TRBD2. The V and J ends lost 4 bases and 5 bases, in that order; junction bases with no gene match: 9. CDR1 and CDR2 (germline): MGHDK, SYGVNS. This CDR3 has 16 residues. CDR3 bases: TGTGCCAGCAGTGGGGCAGCGGGAGATACAACCGGGGAGCTGTTTTTT. Protein: CASSGAAGDTTGELFF. Looking up the rest from reference TRBV25-1 and TRBJ2-2 gives the full variable domain: EADIYQTPRYLVIGTGKKITLECSQTMGHDKMYWYQQDPGMELHLIHYSYGVNSTEKGDLSSESTVSRIRTEHFPLTLESARPSHTSQYLCASSGAAGDTTGELFFGEGSRLTVL.

The sample holds a few counts of this clone. The chain joins TRBV19 to TRBJ1-1, with a possible D match to TRBD1 (5 bases). Per germline, CDR1 LNHDA and CDR2 SQIVND (reference sequence). Trimming took off 6 bases at V and 3 bases at J, with 11 bases between the two ends. This CDR3 spans 13 amino acids. CDR3 DNA: TGTGCCAGTAGACAGGAGAAGGACACTGAAGCTTTCTTT. Amino acid sequence: CASRQEKDTEAFF.

J is TRBJ1-1 and V is TRBV27; possible D gene TRBD1, 6 bases. V lost 8 bases, J lost 2 bases, and 21 bases lay in between. CDR1 is MNHEY and CDR2 is SMNVEV in the germline V gene (reference sequence). This CDR3 has 16 amino acids. This CDR3 reads CASGEDSRGGNTEAFF. The CDR3 region has the DNA TGTGCCAGCGGAGAGGACAGTCGCGGGGGAAACACTGAAGCTTTCTTT.